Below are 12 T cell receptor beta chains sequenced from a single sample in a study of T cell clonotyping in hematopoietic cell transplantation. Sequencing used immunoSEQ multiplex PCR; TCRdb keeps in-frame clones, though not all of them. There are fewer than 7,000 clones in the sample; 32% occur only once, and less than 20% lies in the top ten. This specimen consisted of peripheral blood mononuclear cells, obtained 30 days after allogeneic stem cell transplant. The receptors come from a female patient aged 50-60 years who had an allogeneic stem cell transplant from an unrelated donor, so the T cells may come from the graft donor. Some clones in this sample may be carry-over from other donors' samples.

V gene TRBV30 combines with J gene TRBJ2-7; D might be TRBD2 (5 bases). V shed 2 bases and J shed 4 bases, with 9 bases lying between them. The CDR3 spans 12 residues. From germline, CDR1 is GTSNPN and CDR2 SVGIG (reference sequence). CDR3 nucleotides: TGTGCCTGGAGTACTAGTTGGTACGAGCAGTACTTC. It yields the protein CAWSTSWYEQYF.

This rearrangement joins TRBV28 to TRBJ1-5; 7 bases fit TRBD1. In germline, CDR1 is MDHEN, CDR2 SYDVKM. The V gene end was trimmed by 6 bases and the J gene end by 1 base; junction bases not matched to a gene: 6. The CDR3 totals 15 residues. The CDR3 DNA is TGTGCCAGCAGACTCGACAGGGAAAGCAATCAGCCCCAGCATTTT. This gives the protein CASRLDRESNQPQHF.

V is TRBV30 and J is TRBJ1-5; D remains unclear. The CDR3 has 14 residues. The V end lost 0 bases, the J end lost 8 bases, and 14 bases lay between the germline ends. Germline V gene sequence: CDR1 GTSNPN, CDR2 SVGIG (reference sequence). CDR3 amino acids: CAWSVDNLKEPQHF. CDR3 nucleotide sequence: TGTGCCTGGAGTGTTGACAATCTGAAAGAGCCCCAGCATTTT.

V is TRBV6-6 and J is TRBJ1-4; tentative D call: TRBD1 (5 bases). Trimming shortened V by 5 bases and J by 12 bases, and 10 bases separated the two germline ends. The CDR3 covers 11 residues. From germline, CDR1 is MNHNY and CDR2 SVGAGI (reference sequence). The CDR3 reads CASSQGTQLFF. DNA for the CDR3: TGTGCCAGCAGTCAGGGAACCCAACTGTTTTTT.

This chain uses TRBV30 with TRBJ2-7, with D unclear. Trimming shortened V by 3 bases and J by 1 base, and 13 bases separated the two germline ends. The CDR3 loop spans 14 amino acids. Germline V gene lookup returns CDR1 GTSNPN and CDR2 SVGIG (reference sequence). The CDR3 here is CAWSWAAISYEQYF. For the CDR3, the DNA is TGTGCCTGGAGCTGGGCAGCCATATCCTACGAGCAGTACTTC.

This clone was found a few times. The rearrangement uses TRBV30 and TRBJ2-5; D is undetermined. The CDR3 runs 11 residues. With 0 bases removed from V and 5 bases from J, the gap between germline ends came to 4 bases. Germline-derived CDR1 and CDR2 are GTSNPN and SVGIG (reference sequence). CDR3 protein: CAWSVLETQYF. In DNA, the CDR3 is TGTGCCTGGAGTGTACTGGAGACCCAGTACTTC.

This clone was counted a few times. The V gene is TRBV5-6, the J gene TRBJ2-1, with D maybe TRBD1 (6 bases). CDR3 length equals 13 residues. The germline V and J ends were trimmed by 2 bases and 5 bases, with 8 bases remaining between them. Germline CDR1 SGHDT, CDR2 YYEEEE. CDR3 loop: CASSLGGDNEQFF. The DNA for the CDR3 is TGTGCCAGCAGCTTAGGGGGAGACAATGAGCAGTTCTTC.

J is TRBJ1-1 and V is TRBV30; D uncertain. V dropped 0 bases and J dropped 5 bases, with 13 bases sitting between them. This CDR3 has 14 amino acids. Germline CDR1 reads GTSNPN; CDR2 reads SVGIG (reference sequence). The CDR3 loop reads CAWSVSLGSTEAFF. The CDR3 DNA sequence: TGTGCCTGGAGTGTATCGTTAGGGAGTACTGAAGCTTTCTTT.

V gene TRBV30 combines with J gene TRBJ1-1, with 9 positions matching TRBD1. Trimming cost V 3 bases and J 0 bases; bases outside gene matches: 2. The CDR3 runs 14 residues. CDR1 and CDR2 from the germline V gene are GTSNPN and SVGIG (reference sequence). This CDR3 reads CAWRGDRVNTEAFF. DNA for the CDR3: TGTGCCTGGAGAGGGGACAGGGTGAACACTGAAGCTTTCTTT.

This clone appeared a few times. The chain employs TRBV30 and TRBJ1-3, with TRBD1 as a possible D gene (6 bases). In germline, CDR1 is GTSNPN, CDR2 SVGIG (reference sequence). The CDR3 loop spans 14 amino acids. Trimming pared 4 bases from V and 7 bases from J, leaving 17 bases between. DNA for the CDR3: TGTGCCTGGACTCTCGGACAGTTGGGGAACACCATATATTTT. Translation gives CAWTLGQLGNTIYF.

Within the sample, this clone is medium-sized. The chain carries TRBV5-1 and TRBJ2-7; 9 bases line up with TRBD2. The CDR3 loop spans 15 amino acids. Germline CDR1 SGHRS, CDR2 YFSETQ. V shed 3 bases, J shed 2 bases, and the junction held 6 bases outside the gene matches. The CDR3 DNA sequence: TGCGCCAGCAGCTCCAGCGGGGGGCCGGCCTACGAGCAGTACTTC. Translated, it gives CASSSSGGPAYEQYF. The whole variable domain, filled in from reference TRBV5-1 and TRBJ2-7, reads KAGVTQTPRYLIKTRGQQVTLSCSPISGHRSVSWYQQTPGQGLQFLFEYFSETQRNKGNFPGRFSGRQFSNSRSEMNVSTLELGDSALYLCASSSSGGPAYEQYFGPGTRLTVT.

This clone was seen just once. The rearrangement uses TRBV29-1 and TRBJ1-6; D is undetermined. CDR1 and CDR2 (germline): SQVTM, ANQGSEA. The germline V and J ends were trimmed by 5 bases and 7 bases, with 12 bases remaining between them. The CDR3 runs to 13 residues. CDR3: CSVLYGINSPLHF. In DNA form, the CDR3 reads TGCAGCGTTCTATACGGAATCAATTCACCCCTCCACTTT.